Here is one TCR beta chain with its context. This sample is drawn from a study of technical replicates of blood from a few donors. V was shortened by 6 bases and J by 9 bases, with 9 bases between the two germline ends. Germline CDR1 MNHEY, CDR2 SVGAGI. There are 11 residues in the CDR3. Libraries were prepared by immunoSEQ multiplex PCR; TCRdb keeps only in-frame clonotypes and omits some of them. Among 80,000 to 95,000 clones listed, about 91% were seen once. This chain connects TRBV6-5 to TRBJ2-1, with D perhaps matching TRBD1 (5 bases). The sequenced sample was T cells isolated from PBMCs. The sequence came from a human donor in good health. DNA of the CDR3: TGTGCCAGCAGCTCAACAGGTGAGCAGTTCTTC. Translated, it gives CASSSTGEQFF.